A selection of T cell receptor beta chains follows, all from one sample in a study of control samples from healthy donors and cancer patients. This table comes from immunoSEQ multiplex PCR, and its TCRdb copy is limited to in-frame clones, with some not included. The repertoire holds about 180,000 clones, with 85% to 95% as singletons. The sample was blood. The receptors shown here come from a young man in good health. Both conserved end residues are part of each CDR3. The D gene is left open where the match is weak. Not every row has a clone size; where given, it reads once, few, many or a size class.

-,TRBD2,TRBJ2-1,TRBV4-2,CASSQDGTGGPYEQFF,TGTGCCAGCAGCCAAGATGGTACGGGGGGGCCCTATGAGCAGTTCTTC
-,-,TRBJ1-2,TRBV7-2,CASSLGGEGAGYTF,TGTGCCAGCAGCTTAGGGGGGGAAGGGGCCGGCTACACCTTC
-,TRBD2,TRBJ2-5,TRBV19,CASSPGLAGIETQYF,TGTGCCAGTAGTCCAGGACTAGCGGGAATAGAGACCCAGTACTTC
-,TRBD1,TRBJ2-7,TRBV30,CAWKDDRGSQYF,TGTGCCTGGAAAGATGACAGGGGCTCCCAGTACTTC
-,TRBD1,TRBJ1-1,TRBV5-1,CASSSGGTGTTGAFF,TGCGCCAGCAGCTCGGGAGGGACAGGGACAACAGGGGCTTTCTTT
-,TRBD1,TRBJ2-7,TRBV28,CASSLRGPFEQYF,TGTGCCAGCAGTTTGAGGGGGCCCTTCGAGCAGTACTTC
-,-,TRBJ2-7,TRBV10-3,CAISEAEVYEQYF,TGTGCCATCAGTGAGGCAGAGGTCTACGAGCAGTACTTC
-,TRBD2,TRBJ2-1,TRBV7-2,CASSSRLAGGYYNEQFF,TGTGCCAGCAGCTCTAGACTAGCGGGGGGTTACTACAATGAGCAGTTCTTC
-,-,TRBJ1-6,TRBV15,CATSREELSPLHF,TGTGCCACCAGCAGAGAAGAACTGTCACCCCTCCACTTT
-,-,TRBJ1-1,TRBV18,CASSDSVNTEAFF,TGTGCCAGCTCAGACAGCGTGAACACTGAAGCTTTCTTT
-,-,TRBJ1-3,TRBV7-9,CASSFTRASSGNTIYF,TGTGCCAGCAGCTTCACGAGAGCGAGCTCTGGAAACACCATATATTTT
-,-,TRBJ2-7,TRBV27,CASSLGRGRSYEQYF,TGTGCCAGCAGTTTAGGGCGGGGCCGCTCCTACGAGCAGTACTTC
-,TRBD1,TRBJ1-5,TRBV7-2,CASSWYGTGSYQPQHF,TGTGCCAGCAGCTGGTACGGGACAGGCAGTTATCAGCCCCAGCATTTT
-,-,TRBJ2-7,TRBV9,CASSGVSLHEQYF,TGTGCCAGCAGCGGGGTTAGCCTCCACGAGCAGTACTTC
once,-,TRBJ2-3,TRBV7-3,CASSLTSVRDTQYF,TGTGCCAGCAGCCTGACTAGTGTCAGAGATACGCAGTATTTT
few,-,TRBJ1-1,TRBV5-1,CASSFNRPRDTEAFF,TGCGCCAGCAGCTTTAACAGACCAAGGGACACTGAAGCTTTCTTT